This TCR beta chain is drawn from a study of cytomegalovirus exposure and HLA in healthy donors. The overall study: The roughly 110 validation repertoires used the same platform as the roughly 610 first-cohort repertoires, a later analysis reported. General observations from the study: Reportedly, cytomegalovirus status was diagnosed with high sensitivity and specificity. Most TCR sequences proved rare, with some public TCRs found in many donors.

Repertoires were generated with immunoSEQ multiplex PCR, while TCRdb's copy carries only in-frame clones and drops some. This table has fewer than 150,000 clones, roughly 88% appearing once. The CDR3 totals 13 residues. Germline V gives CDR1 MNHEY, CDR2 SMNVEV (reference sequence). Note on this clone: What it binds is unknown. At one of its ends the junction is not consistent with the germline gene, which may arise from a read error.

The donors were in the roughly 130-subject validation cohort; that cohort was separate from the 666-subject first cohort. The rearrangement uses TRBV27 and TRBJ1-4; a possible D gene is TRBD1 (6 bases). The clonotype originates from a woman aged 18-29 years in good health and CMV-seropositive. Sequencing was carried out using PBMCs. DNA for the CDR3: TGTGCCAGCAGTTTCACTAGGCAGGGGATTCTTTTCTTT. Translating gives CASSFTRQGILFF.